One and the same sample provided the 22 T cell receptor beta chains below, sequenced in a study of human T cells and chemical hapten exposure (dated by TCRdb to about 2021). Total RNA was isolated from unfractionated whole blood collected in Tempus Blood RNA tubes. The protocol used for the library was 5' RACE. The instrument given in TCRdb is Illumina MiSeq. The public reads were run again by TCRdb, first through fastp at Q25 and then through MiXCR, and only productive beta chains were kept. Rows with a matching CDR3 protein are joined into one entry that keeps the most common DNA and genes. Across this sample there are 110,000 to 150,000 distinct CDR3 sequences, with about 4% seen only once. Over 1.1% of the sample goes to the ten largest clones. Every receptor here comes from a female donor in good health.

This clonotype occurred many times. V usage is TRBV7-2 and J usage is TRBJ2-1; D gene uncertain. Germline CDR1 is SGHTA and CDR2 is FQGNSA. V was cut by 2 bases and J by 3 bases, with 8 bases left in between. The CDR3 consists of 14 residues. DNA of the CDR3: TGTGCCAGCAGCTTACTAGACCTCTACAATGAGCAGTTCTTC. Protein product: CASSLLDLYNEQFF. The entire variable domain, with the rest obtained from reference TRBV7-2 and TRBJ2-1, is as follows: GAGVSQSPSNKVTEKGKDVELRCDPISGHTALYWYRQSLGQGLEFLIYFQGNSAPDKSGLPSDRFSAERTGGSVSTLTIQRTQQEDSAVYLCASSLLDLYNEQFFGPGTRLTVL.

In this sample, this clonotype turned up many times. The chain is built from TRBV5-1 and TRBJ1-1; D not resolved. The CDR3 runs to 16 residues. The V end lost 0 bases, the J end lost 3 bases, and 15 bases lay between the germline ends. Germline CDR1 and CDR2: SGHRS and YFSETQ. The DNA of the CDR3 is TGCGCCAGCAGCTTGGGAGGACTTACGACTCACACTGAAGCTTTCTTT. Its protein product is CASSLGGLTTHTEAFF.

The chain carries TRBV5-1 and TRBJ2-3; 9 bases are shared with TRBD2. Germline assignment: CDR1 SGHRS and CDR2 YFSETQ. The CDR3 is 15 amino acids. Trimming cost V 3 bases and J 4 bases; bases outside gene matches: 6. The CDR3 spells CASSSGTSFPDTQYF. DNA of the CDR3: TGCGCCAGCAGCTCCGGGACTAGCTTCCCAGATACGCAGTATTTT.

This clonotype was recorded many times. The V and J genes are TRBV7-2 and TRBJ1-2; TRBD1 aligns across 7 bases. Germline V gene sequence: CDR1 SGHTA, CDR2 FQGNSA. The CDR3 is made up of 15 amino acids. V trimming: 4 bases; J trimming: 4 bases; junction bases outside the gene matches: 9. The CDR3 is CASSSRQGISYGYTF. CDR3 nucleotide sequence: TGTGCCAGCAGCTCAAGACAGGGTATTAGCTATGGCTACACCTTC.

The table lists this clonotype with many counts. The chain employs TRBV19 and TRBJ2-7; 10 bases fit TRBD2. Germline V gene sequence: CDR1 LNHDA, CDR2 SQIVND (reference sequence). Unmatched junction bases numbered 23, after V lost 3 bases and J lost 3 bases. This CDR3 region has 21 residues. For the CDR3, the DNA is TGTGCCAGTAGTATGATTTTTGTCAGGGGGCGTCTAGCGGGGGATCACTACGAGCAGTACTTC. It is translated as CASSMIFVRGRLAGDHYEQYF.

The chain has TRBV7-8 and TRBJ2-2, with D hard to call. Germline V gives CDR1 SGHVS, CDR2 FQNEAQ. The CDR3 contains 16 residues. V shed 0 bases and J shed 6 bases, with 14 bases lying between them. CDR3 bases: TGTGCCAGCAGCTTAGCGGGCGAAGGGTTCGCCGGGGAGCTGTTTTTT. Protein product: CASSLAGEGFAGELFF. Together with reference TRBV7-8 and TRBJ2-2, the CDR3 gives the full variable domain: GAGVSQSPRYKVAKRGQDVALRCDPISGHVSLFWYQQALGQGPEFLTYFQNEAQLDKSGLPSDRFFAERPEGSVSTLKIQRTQQEDSAVYLCASSLAGEGFAGELFFGEGSRLTVL.

This clonotype was seen at least ten times. The rearrangement uses TRBV20-1 and TRBJ1-6; unclear D gene. Trimming pared 1 base from V and 10 bases from J, leaving 17 bases between. This CDR3 has 15 residues. CDR1 and CDR2 (germline): DFQATT, SNEGSKA (reference sequence). The CDR3 DNA reads as TGCAGTGCTAGAGGAGAGGTATATGAGGGCTCACCCCTCCACTTT. This encodes CSARGEVYEGSPLHF.

This chain uses TRBV4-3 with TRBJ2-3; TRBD1 matches at 9 bases. V shed 5 bases and J 5 bases; nucleotides not matched to a gene: 8. CDR1 is LGHNA, CDR2 YSLEER, per germline. The CDR3 has 15 amino acids. The DNA for the CDR3 is TGCGCCAGCAGCTCACAAGGACAGGGGCAAGATACGCAGTATTTT. Translated, it gives CASSSQGQGQDTQYF.

There are many counts of this clonotype. The rearrangement links TRBV20-1 to TRBJ2-1; tentatively, D is TRBD2 (6 bases). Germline V CDR1 and CDR2: DFQATT, SNEGSKA (reference sequence). Between the trimmed V and J ends, which lost 3 bases and 4 bases, there was a span of 13 bases. This CDR3 is 14 amino acids long. CDR3 sequence: CSARGGTLYNEQFF. DNA of the CDR3: TGCAGTGCTAGGGGCGGGACCCTTTACAATGAGCAGTTCTTC.

The table lists this clonotype with many counts. The V and J genes are TRBV25-1 and TRBJ1-2; 9 nucleotides line up with TRBD1. The ends lost 6 bases at V and 8 bases at J; junction bases unmatched: 7. Germline values: CDR1 MGHDK, CDR2 SYGVNS. The CDR3 totals 13 residues. The CDR3 reads CASSSGQGRGYTF. As DNA, the CDR3 is TGTGCCAGCAGCTCGGGACAGGGAAGGGGCTACACCTTC.

CDR3 amino acids: CASSKGQGRAYEQYF. DNA of the CDR3: TGTGCCAGCAGTAAGGGACAGGGGCGAGCCTACGAGCAGTACTTC. This chain uses TRBV2 with TRBJ2-7, with 10 bases lining up with TRBD1. V gave up 5 bases and J gave up 2 bases; unmatched junction bases: 6. Germline CDR1 is SNHLY and CDR2 is FYNNEI. The CDR3 loop spans 15 amino acids.

This clonotype was recorded many times. The genes are TRBV7-2 and TRBJ2-5, with D hard to call. The CDR3 is made up of 15 amino acids. Trimming cost V 2 bases and J 7 bases, with 17 bases left between them. Germline V gene data show CDR1 as SGHTA and CDR2 as FQGNSA. CDR3 bases: TGTGCCAGCAGCTTATTTCACACCGCGGAAGGGACCCAGTACTTC. This codes for CASSLFHTAEGTQYF.

This clonotype was counted at least ten times. The chain combines TRBV6-2 or TRBV6-3 with TRBJ2-6; TRBD1 is a possible D gene (6 bases). The CDR3 has 15 residues. Per germline, CDR1 MNHEY and CDR2 SVGEGT. V lost 2 bases and J 4 bases, leaving 9 bases between the germline ends. The CDR3 nucleotides are TGTGCCAGCAGTTACGCAGGGGTCGGGGCCAACGTCCTGACTTTC. Amino acid sequence: CASSYAGVGANVLTF.

V and J are TRBV7-9 and TRBJ2-7; the D gene could be TRBD1 or TRBD2 (5 bases each). Deletions cut 3 bases from V and 7 bases from J, with 25 bases between. The germline V gene has CDR1 SEHNR and CDR2 FQNEAQ (reference sequence). The CDR3 is 17 amino acids. The CDR3 loop is CASSFSLTRGESWEQYF. The CDR3, as DNA: TGTGCCAGCAGCTTCTCCCTGACACGGGGCGAGTCATGGGAGCAGTACTTC.

This clonotype has a count of ten or more. The gene calls are TRBV7-6 and TRBJ1-1; D unclear. Germline V gives CDR1 SGHVS, CDR2 FNYEAQ. The V gene lost 5 bases and the J gene lost 4 bases, with 14 bases spanning the gap. The CDR3 contains 14 residues. CDR3 nucleotide sequence: TGTGCCAGCAGCCCAACAGCCCCGGGCACTGAAGCTTTCTTT. The encoded protein is CASSPTAPGTEAFF.

This clonotype was recorded many times. The chain employs TRBV28 and TRBJ2-7; D not certain. The CDR3 runs to 13 residues. V was pared by 6 bases and J by 6 bases, with 15 bases between. Germline V lookup: CDR1 MDHEN, CDR2 SYDVKM. The CDR3 nucleotides are TGTGCCAGCAGAGATAGCCGATACTCCGAGCAGTACTTC. This translates into CASRDSRYSEQYF.

This clonotype showed up many times. This chain connects TRBV3-1 to TRBJ2-2, with 7 bases fitting TRBD1. Germline assignment: CDR1 LGHDT and CDR2 YNNKEL (reference sequence). This CDR3 comprises 18 residues. Trimming cost V 3 bases and J 2 bases; bases outside gene matches: 12. Here the CDR3 DNA reads TGTGCCAGCAGCCACACTGGGGGAGACAGGGCCAACACCGGGGAGCTGTTTTTT. Its protein product is CASSHTGGDRANTGELFF.

This clonotype was seen many times. V gene TRBV29-1 combines with J gene TRBJ2-5; 8 nucleotides align to TRBD2. This CDR3 has 14 residues. CDR1 is SQVTM and CDR2 is ANQGSEA in the germline V gene. Trimming at V came to 4 bases and at J to 4 bases, leaving 8 bases not matched to a gene. CDR3 nucleotide sequence: TGCAGCGTTGTACCTGCCGCGGGGGGAGAGACCCAGTACTTC. Its translation is CSVVPAAGGETQYF.

This chain joins TRBV27 and TRBJ1-6; 7 bases align to TRBD1. CDR3 length: 16 residues. The V and J ends lost 2 bases and 11 bases, in that order; junction bases with no gene match: 12. Per the germline V gene, CDR1 is MNHEY and CDR2 is SMNVEV (reference sequence). The CDR3 DNA sequence: TGTGCCAGCAGTTTACAGGGGGGGGCTTGCAATGCACCCCTCCACTTT. As protein: CASSLQGGACNAPLHF.

This clonotype was counted many times. A much more abundant neighbour one base away suggests this may be a read error. The final CDR3 position lacks the conserved phenylalanine or tryptophan, pointing to a likely read error. The V call is TRBV24-1, the J call TRBJ2-1; D possibly corresponds to TRBD2 (6 bases). V lost 5 bases and J lost 5, with 12 bases in between. The germline gives CDR1 KGHDR, CDR2 SFDVKD. CDR3 length equals 14 residues. The CDR3 region is CATSVGGDDNEQFL. CDR3 DNA: TGTGCCACCAGTGTGGGCGGGGACGACAATGAGCAGTTCTTA.

The sample holds a few counts of this clonotype. V and J are TRBV2 and TRBJ1-1; TRBD1 is a possible D gene (6 bases). Germline V lookup: CDR1 SNHLY, CDR2 FYNNEI. Deletions cut 4 bases from V and 1 base from J, with 16 bases between. CDR3 length: 16 residues. The CDR3 nucleotides read TGTGCCAGCAGTGTCCCATTGGGGGCCCAGAACACTGAAGCTTTCTTT. Its translation: CASSVPLGAQNTEAFF.

This clonotype appeared a few times. The chain links TRBV6-6 to TRBJ1-6; TRBD1 might be the D (5 bases). The ends were cut back, 2 bases at V and 6 bases at J, with 11 bases in the middle. The germline V gene encodes CDR1 MNHNY and CDR2 SVGAGI (reference sequence). CDR3 length: 15 residues. The CDR3 protein is CASSYEGAINSPLHF. The CDR3 bases are TGTGCCAGCAGTTACGAAGGGGCCATTAATTCACCCCTCCACTTT.